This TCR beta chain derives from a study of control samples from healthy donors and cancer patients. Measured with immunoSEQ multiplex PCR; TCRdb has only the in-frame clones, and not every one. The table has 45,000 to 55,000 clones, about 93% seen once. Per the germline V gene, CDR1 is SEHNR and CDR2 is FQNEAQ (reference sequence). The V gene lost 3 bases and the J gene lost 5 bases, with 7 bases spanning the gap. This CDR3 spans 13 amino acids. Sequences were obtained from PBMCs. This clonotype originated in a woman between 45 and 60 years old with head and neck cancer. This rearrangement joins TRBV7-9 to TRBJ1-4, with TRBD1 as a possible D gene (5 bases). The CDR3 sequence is CASSFRENEKLFF. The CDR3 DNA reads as TGTGCCAGCAGCTTCAGGGAGAATGAAAAACTGTTTTTT.